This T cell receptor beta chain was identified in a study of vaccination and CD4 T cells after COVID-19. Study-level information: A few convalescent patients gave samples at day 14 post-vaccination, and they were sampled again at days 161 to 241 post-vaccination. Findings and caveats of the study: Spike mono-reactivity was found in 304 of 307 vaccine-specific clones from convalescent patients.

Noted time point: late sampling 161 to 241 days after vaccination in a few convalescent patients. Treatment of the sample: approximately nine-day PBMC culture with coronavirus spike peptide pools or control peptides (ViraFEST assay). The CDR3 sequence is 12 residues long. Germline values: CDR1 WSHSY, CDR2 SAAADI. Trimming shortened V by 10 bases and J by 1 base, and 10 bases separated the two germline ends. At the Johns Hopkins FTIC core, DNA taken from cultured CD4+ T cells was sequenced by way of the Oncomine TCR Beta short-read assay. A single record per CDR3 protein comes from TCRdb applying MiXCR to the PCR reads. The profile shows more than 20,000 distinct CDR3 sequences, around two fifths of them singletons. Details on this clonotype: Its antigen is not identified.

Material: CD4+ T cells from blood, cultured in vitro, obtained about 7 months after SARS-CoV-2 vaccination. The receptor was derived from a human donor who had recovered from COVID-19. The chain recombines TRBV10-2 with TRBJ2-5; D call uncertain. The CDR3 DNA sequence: TGCGCCACCGCGGACGCCCAAGAGACCCAGTACTTC. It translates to CATADAQETQYF.